This T cell receptor (beta chain) was sequenced for a study of identifying expanded T cells in peripheral blood. Whole-study results and caveats: Variance in clone template counts between approximately two-week samples significantly increased with total template count across all healthy donors. Differentially abundant clones: 0.95 to 1.5 between replicates, just under 17 at around 14 days, approximately 19 at four.

Trimming left V 6 bases short and J 2 bases short, with 26 bases between. The CDR3 sequence is 18 residues long. The germline V gene has CDR1 SGDLS and CDR2 YYNGEE. About this clone itself: Its target is unknown.

Repertoires were generated with immunoSEQ multiplex PCR, while TCRdb's copy carries only in-frame clones and drops some. This sample has about 82,000 clones, with approximately 90% found just once. The clonotype was recovered from a person aged 18 to 75 in good health. Source material: blood. The chain has TRBV9 and TRBJ1-2; D is possibly TRBD1 (6 bases). The chain's CDR3 is CASTYQGTRPTMNYGYTF. The DNA of the CDR3 is TGTGCCAGCACCTACCAGGGGACACGACCTACCATGAACTATGGCTACACCTTC.